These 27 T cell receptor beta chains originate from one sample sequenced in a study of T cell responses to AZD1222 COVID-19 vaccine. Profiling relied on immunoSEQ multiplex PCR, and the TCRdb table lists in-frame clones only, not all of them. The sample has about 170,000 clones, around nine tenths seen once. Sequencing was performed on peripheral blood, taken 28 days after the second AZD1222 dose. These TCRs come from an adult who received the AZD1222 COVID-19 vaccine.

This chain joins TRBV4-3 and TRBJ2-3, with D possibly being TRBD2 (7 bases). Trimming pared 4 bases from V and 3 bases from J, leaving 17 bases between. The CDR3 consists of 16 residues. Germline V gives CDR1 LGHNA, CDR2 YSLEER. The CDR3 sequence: CASSPQRGGGTDTQYF. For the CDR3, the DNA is TGCGCCAGCAGCCCCCAAAGGGGGGGAGGTACAGATACGCAGTATTTT.

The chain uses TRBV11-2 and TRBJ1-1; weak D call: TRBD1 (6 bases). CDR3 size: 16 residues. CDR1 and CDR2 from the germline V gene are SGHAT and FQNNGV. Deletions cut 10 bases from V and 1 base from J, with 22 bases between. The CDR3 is CATRTGTDRRNTEAFF. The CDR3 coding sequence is TGTGCCACCCGAACCGGGACTGACAGGAGGAACACTGAAGCTTTCTTT.

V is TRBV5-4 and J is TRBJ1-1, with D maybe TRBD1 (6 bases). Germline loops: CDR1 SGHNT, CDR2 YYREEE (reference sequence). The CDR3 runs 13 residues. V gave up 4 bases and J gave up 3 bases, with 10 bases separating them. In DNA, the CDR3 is TGTGCCAGCAGCCTTCACAGGGACACTGAAGCTTTCTTT. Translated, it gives CASSLHRDTEAFF. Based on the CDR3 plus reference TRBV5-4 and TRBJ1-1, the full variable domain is ETGVTQSPTHLIKTRGQQVTLRCSSQSGHNTVSWYQQALGQGPQFIFQYYREEENGRGNFPPRFSGLQFPNYSSELNVNALELDDSALYLCASSLHRDTEAFFGQGTRLTVV.

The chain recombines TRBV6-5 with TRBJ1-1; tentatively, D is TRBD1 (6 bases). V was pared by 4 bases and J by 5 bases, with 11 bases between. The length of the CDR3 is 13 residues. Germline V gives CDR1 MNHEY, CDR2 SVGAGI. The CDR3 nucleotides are TGTGCCAGCAGTTCCAGACAGGTTACTGAAGCTTTCTTT. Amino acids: CASSSRQVTEAFF.

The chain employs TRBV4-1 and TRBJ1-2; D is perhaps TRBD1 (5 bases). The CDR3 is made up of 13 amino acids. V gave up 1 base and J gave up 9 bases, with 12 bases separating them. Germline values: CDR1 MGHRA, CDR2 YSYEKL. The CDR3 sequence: CASSQVTAQRYTF. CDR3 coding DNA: TGCGCCAGCAGCCAAGTGACAGCTCAACGCTACACCTTC.

Written as DNA, the CDR3 is TGCGCCAGCAATCAGGGGGGGAGCACAGATACGCAGTATTTT. This gives the protein CASNQGGSTDTQYF. V and J are TRBV5-1 and TRBJ2-3; D could derive from TRBD1 or TRBD2 (7 bases each). The V gene lost 6 bases and the J gene lost 0 bases, with 11 bases spanning the gap. The CDR3 runs to 14 residues. Germline loops: CDR1 SGHRS, CDR2 YFSETQ. Combining the CDR3 with reference TRBV5-1 and TRBJ2-3 gives the whole variable domain KAGVTQTPRYLIKTRGQQVTLSCSPISGHRSVSWYQQTPGQGLQFLFEYFSETQRNKGNFPGRFSGRQFSNSRSEMNVSTLELGDSALYLCASNQGGSTDTQYFGPGTRLTVL.

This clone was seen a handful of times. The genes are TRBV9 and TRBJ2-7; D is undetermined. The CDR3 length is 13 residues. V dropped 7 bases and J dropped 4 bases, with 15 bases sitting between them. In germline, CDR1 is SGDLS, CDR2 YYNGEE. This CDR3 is CASSLLVGYEQYF. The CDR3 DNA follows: TGTGCCAGCTCATTGCTCGTGGGATACGAGCAGTACTTC.

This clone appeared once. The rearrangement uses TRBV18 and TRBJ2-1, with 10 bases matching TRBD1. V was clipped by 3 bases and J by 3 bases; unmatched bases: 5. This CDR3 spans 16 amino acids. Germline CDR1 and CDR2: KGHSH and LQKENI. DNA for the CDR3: TGTGCCAGCTCACCGGGGACAGGGGAGTACTACAATGAGCAGTTCTTC. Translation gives CASSPGTGEYYNEQFF.

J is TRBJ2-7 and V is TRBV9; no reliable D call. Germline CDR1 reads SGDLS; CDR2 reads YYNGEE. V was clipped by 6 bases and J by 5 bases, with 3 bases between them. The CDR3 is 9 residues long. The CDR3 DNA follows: TGTGCCAGCAAGGACGAGCAGTACTTC. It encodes CASKDEQYF.

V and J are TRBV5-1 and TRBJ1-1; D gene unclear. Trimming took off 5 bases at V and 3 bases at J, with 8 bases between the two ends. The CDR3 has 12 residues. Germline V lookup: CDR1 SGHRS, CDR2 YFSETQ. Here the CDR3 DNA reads TGCGCCAGCAGACCCGATCACACTGAAGCTTTCTTT. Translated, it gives CASRPDHTEAFF.

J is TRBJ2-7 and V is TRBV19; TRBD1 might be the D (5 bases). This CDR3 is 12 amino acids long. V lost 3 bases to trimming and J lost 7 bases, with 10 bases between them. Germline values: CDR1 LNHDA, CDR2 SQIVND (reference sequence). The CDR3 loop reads CASSMGLREQYF. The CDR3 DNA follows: TGTGCCAGTAGTATGGGGCTGAGAGAGCAGTACTTC.

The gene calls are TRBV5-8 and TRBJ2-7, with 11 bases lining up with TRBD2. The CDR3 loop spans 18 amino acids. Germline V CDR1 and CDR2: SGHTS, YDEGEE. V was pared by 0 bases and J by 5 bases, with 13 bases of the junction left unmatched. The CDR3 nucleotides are TGTGCCAGCAGCTTGGCCATGGCTAGCGGGGGGCAAGGAGACGAGCAGTACTTC. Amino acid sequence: CASSLAMASGGQGDEQYF.

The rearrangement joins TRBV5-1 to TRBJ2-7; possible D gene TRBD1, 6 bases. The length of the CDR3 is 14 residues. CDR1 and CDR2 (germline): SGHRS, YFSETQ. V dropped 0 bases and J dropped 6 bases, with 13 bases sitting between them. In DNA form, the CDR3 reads TGCGCCAGCAGCTTGGGACAGGTAGAGGGCGAGCAGTACTTC. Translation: CASSLGQVEGEQYF.

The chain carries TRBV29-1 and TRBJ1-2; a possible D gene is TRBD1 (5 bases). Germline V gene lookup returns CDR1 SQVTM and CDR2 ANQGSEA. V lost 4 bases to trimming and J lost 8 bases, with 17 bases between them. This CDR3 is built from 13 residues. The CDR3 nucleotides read TGCAGCGTTGTGGGGTCGGAGGGGAGAGGCTACACCTTC. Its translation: CSVVGSEGRGYTF. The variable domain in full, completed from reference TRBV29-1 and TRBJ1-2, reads SAVISQKPSRDICQRGTSLTIQCQVDSQVTMMFWYRQQPGQSLTLIATANQGSEATYESGFVIDKFPISRPNLTFSTLTVSNMSPEDSSIYLCSVVGSEGRGYTFGSGTRLTVV.

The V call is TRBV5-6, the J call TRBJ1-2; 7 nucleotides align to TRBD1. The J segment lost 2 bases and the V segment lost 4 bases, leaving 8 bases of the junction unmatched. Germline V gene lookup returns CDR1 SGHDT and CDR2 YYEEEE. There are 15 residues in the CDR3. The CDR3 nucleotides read TGTGCCAGCAGCCAAACCGCACAGGGGAACTATGGCTACACCTTC. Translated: CASSQTAQGNYGYTF.

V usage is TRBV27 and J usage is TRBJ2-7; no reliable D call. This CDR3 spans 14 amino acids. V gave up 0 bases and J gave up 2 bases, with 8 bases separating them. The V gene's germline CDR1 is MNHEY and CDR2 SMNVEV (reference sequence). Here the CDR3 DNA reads TGTGCCAGCAGTTTATCTGGACGGGCCTACGAGCAGTACTTC. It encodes CASSLSGRAYEQYF.

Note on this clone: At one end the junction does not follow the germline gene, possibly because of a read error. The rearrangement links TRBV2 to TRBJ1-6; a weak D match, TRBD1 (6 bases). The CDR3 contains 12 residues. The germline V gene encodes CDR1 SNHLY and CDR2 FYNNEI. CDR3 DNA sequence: TGTGCCAGCACAGGGGATAACTCACCCCTCCACTTT. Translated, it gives CASTGDNSPLHF.

The CDR3 loop is CASLDRVTDTQYF. For the CDR3, the DNA is TGTGCCAGCTTGGACAGGGTCACAGATACGCAGTATTTT. The V call is TRBV2, the J call TRBJ2-3, with 8 bases fitting TRBD1. CDR3 length: 13 amino acids. V lost 8 bases and J lost 2; bases outside the gene matches: 3. The germline CDR1 and CDR2 sequences are SNHLY and FYNNEI.

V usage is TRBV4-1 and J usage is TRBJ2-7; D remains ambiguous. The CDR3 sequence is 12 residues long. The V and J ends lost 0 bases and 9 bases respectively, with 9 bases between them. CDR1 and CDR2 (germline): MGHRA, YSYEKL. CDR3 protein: CASSQDGVGQYF. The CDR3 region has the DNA TGCGCCAGCAGCCAAGATGGGGTGGGGCAGTACTTC.

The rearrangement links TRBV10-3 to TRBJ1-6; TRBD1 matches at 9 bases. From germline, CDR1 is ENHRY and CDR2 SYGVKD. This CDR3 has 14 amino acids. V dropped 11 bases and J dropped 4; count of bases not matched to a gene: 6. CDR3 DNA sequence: TGTGCCTCCAGGGACAGGGAGTATAATTCACCCCTCCACTTT. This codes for CASRDREYNSPLHF.

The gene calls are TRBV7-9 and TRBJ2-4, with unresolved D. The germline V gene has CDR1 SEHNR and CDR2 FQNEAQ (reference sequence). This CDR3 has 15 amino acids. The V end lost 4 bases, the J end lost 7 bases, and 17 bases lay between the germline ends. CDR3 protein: CASSYTWTAGNIQYF. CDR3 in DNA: TGTGCCAGCAGCTATACATGGACGGCCGGGAACATTCAGTACTTC.

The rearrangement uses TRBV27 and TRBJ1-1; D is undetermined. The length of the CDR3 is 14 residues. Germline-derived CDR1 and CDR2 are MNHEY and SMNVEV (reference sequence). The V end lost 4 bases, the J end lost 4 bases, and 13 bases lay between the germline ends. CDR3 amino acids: CASSSLPGVTEAFF. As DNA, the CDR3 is TGTGCCAGCAGTTCCCTACCTGGGGTCACTGAAGCTTTCTTT.

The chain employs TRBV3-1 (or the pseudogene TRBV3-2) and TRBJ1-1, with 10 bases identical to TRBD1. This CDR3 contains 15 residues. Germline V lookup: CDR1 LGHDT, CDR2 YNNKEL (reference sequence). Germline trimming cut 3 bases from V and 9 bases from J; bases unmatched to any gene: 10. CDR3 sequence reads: CASSQVPGTGEKAFF. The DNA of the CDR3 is TGTGCCAGCAGCCAGGTTCCAGGGACAGGGGAGAAAGCTTTCTTT.

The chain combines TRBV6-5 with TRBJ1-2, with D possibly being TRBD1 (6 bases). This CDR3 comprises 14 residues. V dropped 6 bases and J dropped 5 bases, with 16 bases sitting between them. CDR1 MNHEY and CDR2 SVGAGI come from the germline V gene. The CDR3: CASSLSGGLYGYTF. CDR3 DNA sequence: TGTGCCAGCAGCTTGTCTGGGGGCTTATATGGCTACACCTTC.

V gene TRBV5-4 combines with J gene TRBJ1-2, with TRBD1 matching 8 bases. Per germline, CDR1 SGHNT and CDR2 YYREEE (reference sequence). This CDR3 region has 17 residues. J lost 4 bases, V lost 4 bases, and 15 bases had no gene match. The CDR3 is CASSLGQGTRSGYGYTF. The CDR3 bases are TGTGCCAGCAGCCTTGGACAGGGAACGAGGTCCGGCTATGGCTACACCTTC.

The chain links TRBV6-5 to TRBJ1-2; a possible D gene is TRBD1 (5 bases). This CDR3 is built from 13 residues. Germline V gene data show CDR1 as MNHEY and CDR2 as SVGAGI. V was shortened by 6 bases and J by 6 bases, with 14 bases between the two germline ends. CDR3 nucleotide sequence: TGTGCCAGCAGGTCCGGGGGTCTTAATGGCTACACCTTC. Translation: CASRSGGLNGYTF.

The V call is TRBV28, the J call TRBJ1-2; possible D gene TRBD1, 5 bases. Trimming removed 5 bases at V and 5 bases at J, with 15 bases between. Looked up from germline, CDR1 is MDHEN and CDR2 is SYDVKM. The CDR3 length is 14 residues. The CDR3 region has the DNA TGTGCCAGCAGTGGGGGACGGGACTTATATGGCTACACCTTC. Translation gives CASSGGRDLYGYTF.